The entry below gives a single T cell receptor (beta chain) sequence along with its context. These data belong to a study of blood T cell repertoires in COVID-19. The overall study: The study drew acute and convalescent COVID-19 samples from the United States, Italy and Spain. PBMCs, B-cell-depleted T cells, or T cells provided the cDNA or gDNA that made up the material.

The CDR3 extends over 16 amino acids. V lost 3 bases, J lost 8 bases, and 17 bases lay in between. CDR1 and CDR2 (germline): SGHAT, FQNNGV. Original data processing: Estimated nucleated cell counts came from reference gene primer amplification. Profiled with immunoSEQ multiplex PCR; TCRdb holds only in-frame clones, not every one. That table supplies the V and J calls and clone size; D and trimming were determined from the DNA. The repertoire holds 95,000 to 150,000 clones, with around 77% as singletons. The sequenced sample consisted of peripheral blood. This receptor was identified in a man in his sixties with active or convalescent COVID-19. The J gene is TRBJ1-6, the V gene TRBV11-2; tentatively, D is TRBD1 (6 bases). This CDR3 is CASSFAYREKDSPLHF. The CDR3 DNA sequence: TGTGCCAGCAGCTTTGCCTACAGGGAGAAGGATTCACCCCTCCACTTT.